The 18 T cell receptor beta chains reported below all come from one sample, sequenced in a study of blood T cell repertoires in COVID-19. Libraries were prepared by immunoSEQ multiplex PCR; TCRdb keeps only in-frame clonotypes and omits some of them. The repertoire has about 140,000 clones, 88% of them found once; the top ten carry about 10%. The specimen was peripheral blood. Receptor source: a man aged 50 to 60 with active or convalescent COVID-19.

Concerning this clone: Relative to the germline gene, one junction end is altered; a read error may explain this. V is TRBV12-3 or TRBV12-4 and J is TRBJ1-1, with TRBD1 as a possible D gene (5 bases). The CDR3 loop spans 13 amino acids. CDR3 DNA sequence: TGTGCCAGCACTTTACAGGTGAACACTGAAGCTTTCTTT. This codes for CASTLQVNTEAFF.

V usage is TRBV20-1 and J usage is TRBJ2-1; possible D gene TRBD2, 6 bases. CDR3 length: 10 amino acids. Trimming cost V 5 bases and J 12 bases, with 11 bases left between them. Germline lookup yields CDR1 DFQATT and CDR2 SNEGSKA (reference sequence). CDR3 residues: CSAGPGLQFF. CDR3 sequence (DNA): TGCAGTGCTGGGCCGGGACTGCAGTTCTTC.

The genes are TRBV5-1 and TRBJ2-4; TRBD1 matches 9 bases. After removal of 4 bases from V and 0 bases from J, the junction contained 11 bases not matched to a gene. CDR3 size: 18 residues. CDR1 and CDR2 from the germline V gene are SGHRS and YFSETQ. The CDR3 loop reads CASSINPGTGRAKNIQYF. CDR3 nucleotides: TGCGCCAGCAGCATCAACCCCGGGACAGGGAGAGCCAAAAACATTCAGTACTTC. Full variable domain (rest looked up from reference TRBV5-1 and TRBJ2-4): KAGVTQTPRYLIKTRGQQVTLSCSPISGHRSVSWYQQTPGQGLQFLFEYFSETQRNKGNFPGRFSGRQFSNSRSEMNVSTLELGDSALYLCASSINPGTGRAKNIQYFGAGTRLSVL.

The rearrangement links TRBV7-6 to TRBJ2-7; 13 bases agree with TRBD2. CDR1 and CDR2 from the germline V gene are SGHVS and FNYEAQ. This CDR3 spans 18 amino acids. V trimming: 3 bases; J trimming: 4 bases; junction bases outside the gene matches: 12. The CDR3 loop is CASSLGSGTSGISYEQYF. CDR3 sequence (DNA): TGTGCCAGCAGCTTGGGCTCCGGGACTAGCGGGATATCTTACGAGCAGTACTTC.

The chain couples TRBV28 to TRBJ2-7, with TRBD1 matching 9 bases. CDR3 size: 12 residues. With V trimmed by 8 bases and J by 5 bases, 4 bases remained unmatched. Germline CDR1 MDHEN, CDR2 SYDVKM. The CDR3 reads CASGTGLDEQYF. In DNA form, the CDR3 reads TGTGCCAGCGGGACAGGGCTGGACGAGCAGTACTTC. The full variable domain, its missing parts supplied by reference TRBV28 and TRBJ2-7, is DVKVTQSSRYLVKRTGEKVFLECVQDMDHENMFWYRQDPGLGLRLIYFSYDVKMKEKGDIPEGYSVSREKKERFSLILESASTNQTSMYLCASGTGLDEQYFGPGTRLTVT.

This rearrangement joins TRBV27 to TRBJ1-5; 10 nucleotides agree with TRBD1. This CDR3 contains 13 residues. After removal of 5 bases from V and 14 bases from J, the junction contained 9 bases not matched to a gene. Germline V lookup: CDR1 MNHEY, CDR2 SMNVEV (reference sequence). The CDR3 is CASSRERQGAEHF. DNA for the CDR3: TGTGCCAGCAGTAGAGAACGACAGGGGGCAGAGCATTTT.

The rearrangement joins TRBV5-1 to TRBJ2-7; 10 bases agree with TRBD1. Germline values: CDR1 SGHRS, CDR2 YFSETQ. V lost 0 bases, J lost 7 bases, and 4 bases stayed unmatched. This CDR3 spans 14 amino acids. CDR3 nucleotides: TGCGCCAGCAGCTTGGGACAGGGGGCAGAAGAGCAGTACTTC. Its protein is CASSLGQGAEEQYF.

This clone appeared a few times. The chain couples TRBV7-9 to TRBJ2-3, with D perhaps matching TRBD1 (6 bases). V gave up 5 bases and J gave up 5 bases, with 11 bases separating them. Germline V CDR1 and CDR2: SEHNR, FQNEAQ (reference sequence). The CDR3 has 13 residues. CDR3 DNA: TGTGCCAGCAGCACCCGGGACAAAGATACGCAGTATTTT. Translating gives CASSTRDKDTQYF.

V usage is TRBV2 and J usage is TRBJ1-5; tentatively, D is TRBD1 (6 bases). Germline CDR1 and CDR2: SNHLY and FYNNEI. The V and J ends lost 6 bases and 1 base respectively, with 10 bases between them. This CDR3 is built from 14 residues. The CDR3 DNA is TGTGCCAGCAGCGCTGACAGGAGCAATCAGCCCCAGCATTTT. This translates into CASSADRSNQPQHF.

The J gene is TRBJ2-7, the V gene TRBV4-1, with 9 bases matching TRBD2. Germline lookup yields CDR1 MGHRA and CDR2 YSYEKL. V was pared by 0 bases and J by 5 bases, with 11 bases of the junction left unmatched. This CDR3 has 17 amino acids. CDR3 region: CASSQDPPIAGEDEQYF. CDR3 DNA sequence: TGCGCCAGCAGCCAAGATCCGCCAATAGCGGGAGAGGACGAGCAGTACTTC.

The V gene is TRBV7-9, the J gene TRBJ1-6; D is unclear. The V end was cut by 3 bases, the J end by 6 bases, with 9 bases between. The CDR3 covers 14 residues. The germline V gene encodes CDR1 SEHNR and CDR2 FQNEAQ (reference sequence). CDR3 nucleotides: TGTGCCAGCAGCTTCCCGGAGCCTAATTCACCCCTCCACTTT. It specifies CASSFPEPNSPLHF.

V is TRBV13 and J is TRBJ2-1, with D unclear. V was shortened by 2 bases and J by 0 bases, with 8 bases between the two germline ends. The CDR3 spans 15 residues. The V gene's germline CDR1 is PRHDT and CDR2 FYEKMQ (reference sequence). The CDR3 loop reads CASSLFTVSYNEQFF. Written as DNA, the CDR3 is TGTGCCAGCAGCTTATTTACGGTCTCCTACAATGAGCAGTTCTTC.

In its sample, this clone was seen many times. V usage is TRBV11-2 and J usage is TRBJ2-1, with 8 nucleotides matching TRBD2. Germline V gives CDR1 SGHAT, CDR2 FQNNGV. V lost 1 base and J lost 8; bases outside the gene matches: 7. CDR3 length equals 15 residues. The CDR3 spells CASSLGSGKDYEQFF. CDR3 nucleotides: TGTGCCAGCAGCTTAGGTAGCGGGAAGGACTATGAGCAGTTCTTC. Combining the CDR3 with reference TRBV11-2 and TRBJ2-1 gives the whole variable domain EAGVAQSPRYKIIEKRQSVAFWCNPISGHATLYWYQQILGQGPKLLIQFQNNGVVDDSQLPKDRFSAERLKGVDSTLKIQPAKLEDSAVYLCASSLGSGKDYEQFFGPGTRLTVL.

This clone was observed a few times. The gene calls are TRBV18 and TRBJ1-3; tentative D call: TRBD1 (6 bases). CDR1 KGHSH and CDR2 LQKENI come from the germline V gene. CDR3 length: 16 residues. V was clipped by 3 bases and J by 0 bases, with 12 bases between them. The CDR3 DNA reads TGTGCCAGCTCACCTTATCTGGACAGCTCTGGAAACACCATATATTTT. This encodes CASSPYLDSSGNTIYF.

The CDR3 DNA is TGTGCCACCAGTGATGCAGGACAGGGGGCGCCGGGGACCCAGTACTTC. It codes for CATSDAGQGAPGTQYF. V usage is TRBV24-1 and J usage is TRBJ2-5; 11 bases are a match to TRBD1. The germline V gene encodes CDR1 KGHDR and CDR2 SFDVKD. CDR3 size: 16 residues. Trimming took 3 bases from V and 7 from J; bases not matched to a gene: 9.

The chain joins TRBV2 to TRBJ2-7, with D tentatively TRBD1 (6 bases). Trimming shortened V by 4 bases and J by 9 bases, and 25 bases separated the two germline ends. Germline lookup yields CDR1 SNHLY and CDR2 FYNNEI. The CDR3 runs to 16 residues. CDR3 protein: CASSVGRWGPNERQYF. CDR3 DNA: TGTGCCAGCAGTGTTGGCCGGTGGGGGCCAAATGAAAGGCAGTACTTC.

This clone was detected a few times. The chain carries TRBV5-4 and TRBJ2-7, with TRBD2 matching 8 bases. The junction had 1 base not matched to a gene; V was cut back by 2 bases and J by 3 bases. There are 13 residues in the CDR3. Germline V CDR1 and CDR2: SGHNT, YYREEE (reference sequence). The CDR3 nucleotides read TGTGCCAGCAGCTTTGCGGGAGGCTACGAGCAGTACTTC. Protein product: CASSFAGGYEQYF. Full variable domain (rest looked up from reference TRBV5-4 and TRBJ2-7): ETGVTQSPTHLIKTRGQQVTLRCSSQSGHNTVSWYQQALGQGPQFIFQYYREEENGRGNFPPRFSGLQFPNYSSELNVNALELDDSALYLCASSFAGGYEQYFGPGTRLTVT.

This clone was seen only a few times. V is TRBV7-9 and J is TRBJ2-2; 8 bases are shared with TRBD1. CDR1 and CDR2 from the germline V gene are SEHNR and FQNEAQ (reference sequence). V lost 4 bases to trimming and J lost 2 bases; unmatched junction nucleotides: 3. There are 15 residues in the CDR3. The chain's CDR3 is CASSSTGVNTGELFF. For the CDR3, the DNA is TGTGCCAGCAGCTCGACAGGGGTCAACACCGGGGAGCTGTTTTTT.